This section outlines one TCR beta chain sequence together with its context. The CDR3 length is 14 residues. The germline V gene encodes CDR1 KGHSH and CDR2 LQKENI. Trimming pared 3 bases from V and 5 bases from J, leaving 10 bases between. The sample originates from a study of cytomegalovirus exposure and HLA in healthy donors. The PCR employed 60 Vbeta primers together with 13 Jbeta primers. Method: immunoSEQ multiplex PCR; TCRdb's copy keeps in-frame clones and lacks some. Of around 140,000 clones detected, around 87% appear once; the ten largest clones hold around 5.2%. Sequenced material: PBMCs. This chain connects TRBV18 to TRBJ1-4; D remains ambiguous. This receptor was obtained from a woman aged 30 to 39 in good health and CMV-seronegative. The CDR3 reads CASSPAIGNEKLFF. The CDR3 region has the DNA TGTGCCAGCTCACCCGCAATCGGGAATGAAAAACTGTTTTTT. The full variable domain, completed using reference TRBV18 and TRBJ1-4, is NAGVMQNPRHLVRRRGQEARLRCSPMKGHSHVYWYRQLPEEGLKFMVYLQKENIIDESGMPKERFSAEFPKEGPSILRIQQVVRGDSAAYFCASSPAIGNEKLFFGSGTQLSVL.